A selection of T cell receptor beta chains follows, all from one sample in a study of cytomegalovirus exposure and HLA in healthy donors. TCRdb's table, derived via immunoSEQ multiplex PCR, lists solely in-frame clones and lacks some. The sample shows 85,000 to 100,000 clones, around 86% of them seen only once. Sequencing input: PBMCs. These receptors all come from a female donor in good health and CMV-seropositive. The CDR3 runs from the conserved cysteine through the conserved F or W. A D gene is named only where the DNA matches it firmly. Some rows mark clone size as missing; the rest say once, few, many or name a class of expanded clone.

cdr3_aa: CASSLVGGLSTDTQYF
cdr3_nt: TGTGCCAGCAGCTTAGTGGGGGGACTGAGCACAGATACGCAGTATTTT
v_call: TRBV7-6
clone_size: NA
j_call: TRBJ2-3
cdr3_length: 16
d_call: NA

cdr3_aa: CASSRLAGGGELFF
cdr3_nt: TGTGCCAGCAGCCGACTAGCGGGAGGAGGGGAGCTGTTTTTT
v_call: TRBV11-2
clone_size: few
j_call: TRBJ2-2
cdr3_length: 14
d_call: TRBD2

cdr3_aa: CSFANSRAGTQYF
cdr3_nt: TGCAGCTTTGCAAACAGCCGTGCGGGGACCCAGTACTTC
v_call: TRBV29-1
clone_size: NA
j_call: TRBJ2-5
cdr3_length: 13
d_call: NA

cdr3_aa: CASSLTGGSSYEQYF
cdr3_nt: TGTGCCAGCAGTCTGACAGGGGGCTCCTCCTACGAGCAGTACTTC
v_call: TRBV6-5
clone_size: NA
j_call: TRBJ2-7
cdr3_length: 15
d_call: TRBD1

cdr3_aa: CASSSPRLAGLPYNEQFF
cdr3_nt: TGTGCCAGCAGTTCGCCCCGACTAGCGGGACTGCCCTACAATGAGCAGTTCTTC
v_call: TRBV27
clone_size: NA
j_call: TRBJ2-1
cdr3_length: 18
d_call: TRBD2

cdr3_aa: CASSKLVPGTGASRNTIYF
cdr3_nt: TGTGCCAGCAGCAAGTTAGTCCCCGGGACAGGGGCTTCGAGAAACACCATATATTTT
v_call: TRBV21-1
clone_size: NA
j_call: TRBJ1-3
cdr3_length: 19
d_call: NA

cdr3_aa: CASSPPGTSGGYTF
cdr3_nt: TGTGCCAGCTCACCACCAGGGACATCGGGTGGCTACACCTTC
v_call: TRBV18
clone_size: NA
j_call: TRBJ1-2
cdr3_length: 14
d_call: NA

cdr3_aa: CAIDVIRQGAMNTEAFF
cdr3_nt: TGTGCCATCGACGTTATTCGACAGGGCGCAATGAACACTGAAGCTTTCTTT
v_call: TRBV7-9
clone_size: NA
j_call: TRBJ1-1
cdr3_length: 17
d_call: TRBD1

cdr3_aa: CASSLSGLLTFYNEQFF
cdr3_nt: TGTGCCAGCAGCCTTAGCGGACTCCTTACCTTCTACAATGAGCAGTTCTTC
v_call: TRBV5-6
clone_size: NA
j_call: TRBJ2-1
cdr3_length: 17
d_call: NA

cdr3_aa: CASSFGATTNEKLFF
cdr3_nt: TGTGCCAGCAGTTTCGGAGCTACAACTAATGAAAAACTGTTTTTT
v_call: TRBV27
clone_size: NA
j_call: TRBJ1-4
cdr3_length: 15
d_call: NA

cdr3_aa: CASSLAEQGESYEQFF
cdr3_nt: TGCGCCAGCAGCTTGGCCGAGCAGGGGGAAAGCTATGAGCAGTTCTTC
v_call: TRBV5-1
clone_size: NA
j_call: TRBJ2-1
cdr3_length: 16
d_call: TRBD1

cdr3_aa: CASSIRTGRNTEAFF
cdr3_nt: TGTGCCAGTAGTATCAGGACAGGGAGGAACACTGAAGCTTTCTTT
v_call: TRBV19
clone_size: NA
j_call: TRBJ1-1
cdr3_length: 15
d_call: TRBD1

cdr3_aa: CASSQDSPRGYGVRNEQFF
cdr3_nt: TGCGCCAGCAGCCAAGATTCCCCCAGGGGTTATGGAGTACGGAATGAACAGTTCTTC
v_call: TRBV4-1
clone_size: once
j_call: TRBJ2-1
cdr3_length: 19
d_call: NA

cdr3_aa: CSVRLADNEQFF
cdr3_nt: TGCAGCGTTCGACTAGCGGACAATGAGCAGTTCTTC
v_call: TRBV29-1
clone_size: NA
j_call: TRBJ2-1
cdr3_length: 12
d_call: TRBD2

cdr3_aa: CASSQTGLGEKLFF
cdr3_nt: TGCGCCAGCAGCCAGACAGGGTTAGGGGAAAAACTGTTTTTT
v_call: TRBV5-1
clone_size: NA
j_call: TRBJ1-4
cdr3_length: 14
d_call: TRBD1

cdr3_aa: CASRTGGSGYTF
cdr3_nt: TGTGCCAGCAGAACAGGGGGCAGCGGCTACACCTTC
v_call: TRBV11-2
clone_size: NA
j_call: TRBJ1-2
cdr3_length: 12
d_call: TRBD1

cdr3_aa: CASSTTSGISYNEQFF
cdr3_nt: TGTGCCAGCAGCACTACTAGCGGAATCTCCTACAATGAGCAGTTCTTC
v_call: TRBV7-9
clone_size: NA
j_call: TRBJ2-1
cdr3_length: 16
d_call: TRBD2

cdr3_aa: CASSRGFWQFF
cdr3_nt: TGCGCCAGCAGCCGGGGATTCTGGCAGTTCTTC
v_call: TRBV5-1
clone_size: NA
j_call: TRBJ2-1
cdr3_length: 11
d_call: NA

cdr3_aa: CASSLEGPNSEAFF
cdr3_nt: TGTGCCAGCAGTCTGGAGGGGCCGAACTCTGAAGCTTTCTTT
v_call: TRBV2
clone_size: NA
j_call: TRBJ1-1
cdr3_length: 14
d_call: NA

cdr3_aa: CASSLGAMSSYNEQFF
cdr3_nt: TGTGCCAGCAGCTTAGGGGCGATGAGCTCCTACAATGAGCAGTTCTTC
v_call: TRBV5-6
clone_size: few
j_call: TRBJ2-1
cdr3_length: 16
d_call: NA

cdr3_aa: CASSSLGRTDTQYF
cdr3_nt: TGTGCCAGCAGCTCTCTGGGGAGGACAGATACGCAGTATTTT
v_call: TRBV28
clone_size: NA
j_call: TRBJ2-3
cdr3_length: 14
d_call: NA

cdr3_aa: CASDLRSNQPQHF
cdr3_nt: TGTGCCAGCGATTTGCGTAGCAATCAGCCCCAGCATTTT
v_call: TRBV28
clone_size: NA
j_call: TRBJ1-5
cdr3_length: 13
d_call: NA

cdr3_aa: CASGLRLWGQGSTSYEQYF
cdr3_nt: TGTGCTAGTGGTTTGCGGTTATGGGGACAGGGGTCTACCTCCTACGAGCAGTACTTC
v_call: TRBV12-5
clone_size: NA
j_call: TRBJ2-7
cdr3_length: 19
d_call: TRBD1

cdr3_aa: CASSPGGAGAFEPQHF
cdr3_nt: TGTGCCAGCAGCCCCGGCGGGGCAGGAGCGTTTGAGCCCCAGCATTTT
v_call: TRBV27
clone_size: NA
j_call: TRBJ1-5
cdr3_length: 16
d_call: NA

cdr3_aa: CASSLVQGRNGYTF
cdr3_nt: TGTGCCAGCAGTTTAGTTCAGGGTAGAAATGGCTACACCTTC
v_call: TRBV28
clone_size: NA
j_call: TRBJ1-2
cdr3_length: 14
d_call: NA

cdr3_aa: CASISQGSGNTIYF
cdr3_nt: TGTGCCAGCATTTCGCAGGGCTCTGGAAACACCATATATTTT
v_call: TRBV6-1
clone_size: once
j_call: TRBJ1-3
cdr3_length: 14
d_call: NA

cdr3_aa: CASTSGSRSDTQYF
cdr3_nt: TGCGCCAGTACTAGCGGGAGCCGTTCAGATACGCAGTATTTT
v_call: TRBV5-1
clone_size: NA
j_call: TRBJ2-3
cdr3_length: 14
d_call: TRBD2

cdr3_aa: CASSASTGELFF
cdr3_nt: TGTGCCAGCAGCGCTAGCACCGGGGAGCTGTTTTTT
v_call: TRBV9
clone_size: few
j_call: TRBJ2-2
cdr3_length: 12
d_call: NA

cdr3_aa: CATGQGIQNSYEQYF
cdr3_nt: TGTGCCACCGGACAGGGGATTCAAAACTCCTACGAGCAGTACTTC
v_call: TRBV2
clone_size: NA
j_call: TRBJ2-7
cdr3_length: 15
d_call: TRBD1

cdr3_aa: CASSPTRLAGGYEQYF
cdr3_nt: TGCGCCAGCAGCCCCACTAGACTAGCGGGGGGCTACGAGCAGTACTTC
v_call: TRBV5-1
clone_size: NA
j_call: TRBJ2-7
cdr3_length: 16
d_call: TRBD2

cdr3_aa: CASSLEGRAYQETQYF
cdr3_nt: TGTGCCAGCAGCTTAGAGGGCAGGGCCTACCAAGAGACCCAGTACTTC
v_call: TRBV7-6
clone_size: NA
j_call: TRBJ2-5
cdr3_length: 16
d_call: NA

cdr3_aa: CASTERGLTDTQYF
cdr3_nt: TGTGCCAGCACGGAAAGGGGGCTCACAGATACGCAGTATTTT
v_call: TRBV25-1
clone_size: NA
j_call: TRBJ2-3
cdr3_length: 14
d_call: TRBD1

cdr3_aa: CASSPGVAPNEQFF
cdr3_nt: TGTGCCAGCTCACCAGGTGTAGCGCCCAATGAGCAGTTCTTC
v_call: TRBV18
clone_size: NA
j_call: TRBJ2-1
cdr3_length: 14
d_call: NA

cdr3_aa: CASSQALAAYEQYF
cdr3_nt: TGTGCCAGCAGCCAAGCACTAGCGGCCTACGAGCAGTACTTC
v_call: TRBV4-2
clone_size: NA
j_call: TRBJ2-7
cdr3_length: 14
d_call: TRBD2

cdr3_aa: CASSFTTGMRDNEQFF
cdr3_nt: TGTGCCAGCAGCTTCACGACAGGGATGAGGGACAATGAGCAGTTCTTC
v_call: TRBV5-4
clone_size: NA
j_call: TRBJ2-1
cdr3_length: 16
d_call: TRBD1

cdr3_aa: CASSRGQQETQYF
cdr3_nt: TGTGCCAGCAGCAGGGGACAGCAAGAGACCCAGTACTTC
v_call: TRBV6-1
clone_size: NA
j_call: TRBJ2-5
cdr3_length: 13
d_call: TRBD1

cdr3_aa: CASSQVSRVGYNEQFF
cdr3_nt: TGTGCCAGCAGCCAAGTTAGTCGGGTGGGCTACAATGAGCAGTTCTTC
v_call: TRBV4-2
clone_size: NA
j_call: TRBJ2-1
cdr3_length: 16
d_call: NA

cdr3_aa: CARSPEVGDEKQPQHF
cdr3_nt: TGTGCCCGCAGCCCCGAGGTAGGGGATGAAAAACAGCCCCAGCATTTT
v_call: TRBV25-1
clone_size: NA
j_call: TRBJ1-5
cdr3_length: 16
d_call: NA

cdr3_aa: CASSEETGIGYEQYF
cdr3_nt: TGCGCCAGCAGCGAAGAGACAGGAATCGGATACGAGCAGTACTTC
v_call: TRBV5-1
clone_size: few
j_call: TRBJ2-7
cdr3_length: 15
d_call: NA

cdr3_aa: CASRMCLHSKAFF
cdr3_nt: TGTGCAAGTCGCATGTGCCTCCACAGTAAAGCTTTCTTT
v_call: TRBV12-2
clone_size: NA
j_call: TRBJ1-1
cdr3_length: 13
d_call: NA

cdr3_aa: CASSYSGAAEAFF
cdr3_nt: TGTGCCAGCAGTTACTCGGGGGCTGCTGAAGCTTTCTTT
v_call: TRBV6-6
clone_size: once
j_call: TRBJ1-1
cdr3_length: 13
d_call: NA

cdr3_aa: CASSVQGAVTEAFF
cdr3_nt: TGTGCCAGCAGCGTCCAGGGTGCGGTGACTGAAGCTTTCTTT
v_call: TRBV9
clone_size: NA
j_call: TRBJ1-1
cdr3_length: 14
d_call: NA

cdr3_aa: CASSFDNNYGYTF
cdr3_nt: TGCGCCAGCAGCTTCGACAATAACTATGGCTACACCTTC
v_call: TRBV5-1
clone_size: NA
j_call: TRBJ1-2
cdr3_length: 13
d_call: NA

cdr3_aa: CASSLEPGIDQPQHF
cdr3_nt: TGCGCCAGCAGCTTGGAGCCAGGGATCGATCAGCCCCAGCATTTT
v_call: TRBV5-1
clone_size: few
j_call: TRBJ1-5
cdr3_length: 15
d_call: NA

cdr3_aa: CASSPGQGWNEQFF
cdr3_nt: TGCGCCAGCAGCCCGGGACAGGGGTGGAATGAGCAGTTCTTC
v_call: TRBV10-1
clone_size: NA
j_call: TRBJ2-1
cdr3_length: 14
d_call: TRBD1